The 11 T cell receptor beta chains listed next were all sequenced from one sample in a study of blood T cell repertoires in COVID-19. Method: immunoSEQ multiplex PCR; TCRdb's copy keeps in-frame clones and lacks some. Here the sample spans some 180,000 clones, less than 85% being singletons. The source material was PBMCs or T cells enriched from blood (not recorded which). Receptors originate from a woman aged 60-75 years with acute COVID-19.

V and J are TRBV5-1 and TRBJ1-5; 7 bases agree with TRBD1. V lost 2 bases to trimming and J lost 4 bases; unmatched junction nucleotides: 3. Looked up from germline, CDR1 is SGHRS and CDR2 is YFSETQ. The CDR3 runs to 14 residues. The CDR3 region has the DNA TGCGCCAGCAGCTTTGGGACAGAGAATCAGCCCCAGCATTTT. As protein: CASSFGTENQPQHF.

This chain joins TRBV29-1 and TRBJ2-3; D remains unclear. Trimming took off 2 bases at V and 2 bases at J, with 2 bases between the two ends. The CDR3 loop spans 11 amino acids. Germline-derived CDR1 and CDR2 are SQVTM and ANQGSEA. In DNA, the CDR3 is TGCAGCGTTGAACACACAGATACGCAGTATTTT. Protein product: CSVEHTDTQYF.

The gene calls are TRBV12-3 or TRBV12-4 and TRBJ1-5, with D possibly TRBD1 on 5 matching bases. This CDR3 is built from 13 residues. The V and J ends lost 6 bases and 6 bases respectively, with 12 bases between them. The CDR3 nucleotides read TGTGCCAGCAGAGGGCAGGGAAGTCAGCCCCAGCATTTT. Its protein product is CASRGQGSQPQHF.

This sequence joins TRBV19 and TRBJ1-2, with 9 nucleotides matching TRBD1. Germline V gene lookup returns CDR1 LNHDA and CDR2 SQIVND (reference sequence). The CDR3 is 15 amino acids. V gave up 4 bases and J gave up 8 bases; unmatched junction bases: 11. The CDR3 DNA follows: TGTGCCAGTAGTACCAGACAGGGGGTGATATTGGGCTACACCTTC. It encodes CASSTRQGVILGYTF.

The chain recombines TRBV7-2 with TRBJ2-1; 10 nucleotides match TRBD2. The CDR3 is made up of 13 amino acids. CDR1 is SGHTA, CDR2 FQGNSA, per germline. The V and J ends lost 3 bases and 10 bases, in that order; junction bases with no gene match: 3. The CDR3 is CASSFQLAGEQFF. The CDR3, as DNA: TGTGCCAGCAGCTTCCAACTAGCGGGGGAGCAGTTCTTC.

V is TRBV15 and J is TRBJ2-1, with D tentatively TRBD2 (7 bases). This CDR3 region has 16 residues. Germline-derived CDR1 and CDR2 are LNHNV and YYDKDF (reference sequence). Trimming removed 1 base from V and 1 base from J, with 11 bases in between. For the CDR3, the DNA is TGTGCCACCAGCAGAGCGGGGGGCGGGTCCTACAATGAGCAGTTCTTC. Translation gives CATSRAGGGSYNEQFF.

The chain links TRBV5-1 to TRBJ2-5, with TRBD2 as a possible D gene (5 bases). V was trimmed by 5 bases and J by 3 bases, leaving 17 bases between them. The CDR3 runs to 15 residues. Germline assignment: CDR1 SGHRS and CDR2 YFSETQ. The CDR3 nucleotides read TGCGCCAGCAGTTATGAGGGCTATCAAGAAGAGACCCAGTACTTC. This encodes CASSYEGYQEETQYF.

This chain links TRBV9 with TRBJ2-3; the match to TRBD1 covers 8 bases. The V and J ends lost 7 bases and 1 base, in that order; junction bases with no gene match: 8. CDR3 length equals 15 residues. In germline, CDR1 is SGDLS, CDR2 YYNGEE. CDR3 DNA sequence: TGTGCCAGCGGTACGGGGACAGGCCGCACAGATACGCAGTATTTT. As protein: CASGTGTGRTDTQYF.

The chain uses TRBV7-2 and TRBJ2-5, with 12 nucleotides matching TRBD2. This CDR3 contains 16 residues. From germline, CDR1 is SGHTA and CDR2 FQGNSA. The V segment lost 3 bases and the J segment 3 bases; nucleotides outside the gene matches: 5. The CDR3 spells CASSFARTSGEETQYF. CDR3 sequence (DNA): TGTGCCAGCAGCTTCGCAAGGACTAGCGGGGAAGAGACCCAGTACTTC.

This chain uses TRBV7-9 with TRBJ2-5; possible D gene TRBD1, 5 bases. The V gene's germline CDR1 is SEHNR and CDR2 FQNEAQ (reference sequence). V gave up 5 bases and J gave up 7 bases, with 14 bases separating them. This CDR3 is built from 13 residues. CDR3 nucleotide sequence: TGTGCCAGCAGCCGTGGCCAGGGAACGACCCAGTACTTC. Residues: CASSRGQGTTQYF.

This chain links TRBV27 with TRBJ1-2; 7 nucleotides agree with TRBD1. This CDR3 contains 18 residues. CDR1 is MNHEY and CDR2 is SMNVEV in the germline V gene (reference sequence). The junction had 21 bases not matched to a gene; V was cut back by 4 bases and J by 7 bases. CDR3 loop: CASSSLDNLDRIFFGYTF. CDR3 bases: TGTGCCAGCAGTTCTCTCGATAATCTGGACAGGATATTCTTTGGCTACACCTTC.